This TCR beta chain was obtained from a study of early T cells in non-severe SARS-CoV-2 infection. Overall study context: Chains from this unsorted whole-blood bulk RNA could not be paired. Overall study results and limits: The VDJdb matching leaned toward anti-spike CD8 responses and overlooked private and CD4 specificities.

Researchers tagged individual cDNA molecules with unique molecular identifiers. TCRdb recomputed calls from the 5' RACE reads with MiXCR, one row per CDR3 protein. The sample shows under 45,000 distinct CDR3 sequences, approximately 8% of them seen only once. The germline gives CDR1 SGHAT, CDR2 FQDESV (reference sequence). V shed 5 bases and J 3 bases; nucleotides not matched to a gene: 5. This CDR3 is 15 amino acids long. This clonotype was picked up many times. Its antigen remains unidentified. The receptor was isolated from an adult who was a healthcare worker with PCR-confirmed SARS-CoV-2 infection or an uninfected control (not recorded which). The material sequenced was whole blood, taken at baseline. The chain uses TRBV11-1 and TRBJ2-1, with 9 bases matching TRBD1. The CDR3 DNA is TGTGCCAGCAGCCCAGGACAGGGGCTCTACAATGAGCAGTTCTTC. Amino acid sequence: CASSPGQGLYNEQFF.